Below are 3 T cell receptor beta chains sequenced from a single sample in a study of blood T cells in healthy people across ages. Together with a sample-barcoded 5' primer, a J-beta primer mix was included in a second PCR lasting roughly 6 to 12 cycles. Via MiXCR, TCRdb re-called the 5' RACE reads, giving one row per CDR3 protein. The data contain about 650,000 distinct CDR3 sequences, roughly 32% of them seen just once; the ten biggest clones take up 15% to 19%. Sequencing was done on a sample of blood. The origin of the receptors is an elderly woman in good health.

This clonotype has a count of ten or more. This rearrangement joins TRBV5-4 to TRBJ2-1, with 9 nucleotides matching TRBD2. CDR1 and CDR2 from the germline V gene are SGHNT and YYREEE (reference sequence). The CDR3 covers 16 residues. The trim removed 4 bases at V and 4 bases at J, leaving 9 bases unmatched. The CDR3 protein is CASSAGAGGIYNEQFF. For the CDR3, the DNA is TGTGCCAGCAGCGCCGGGGCGGGGGGGATTTACAATGAGCAGTTCTTC. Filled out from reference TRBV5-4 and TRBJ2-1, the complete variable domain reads ETGVTQSPTHLIKTRGQQVTLRCSSQSGHNTVSWYQQALGQGPQFIFQYYREEENGRGNFPPRFSGLQFPNYSSELNVNALELDDSALYLCASSAGAGGIYNEQFFGPGTRLTVL.

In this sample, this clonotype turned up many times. The DNA for the CDR3 is TGCAGTGCGAGGGCAGGGGGCGATACGCAGTATTTT. Amino acids: CSARAGGDTQYF. V and J are TRBV20-1 and TRBJ2-3; 8 bases align to TRBD1. J was trimmed by 6 bases and V by 6 bases; bases with no gene match: 5. Per the germline V gene, CDR1 is DFQATT and CDR2 is SNEGSKA (reference sequence). The CDR3 spans 12 residues.

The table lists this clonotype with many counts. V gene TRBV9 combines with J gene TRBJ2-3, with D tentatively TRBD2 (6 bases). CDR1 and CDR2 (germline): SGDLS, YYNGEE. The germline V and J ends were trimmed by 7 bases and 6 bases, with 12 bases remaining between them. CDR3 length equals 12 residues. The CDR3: CASGGLIDTQYF. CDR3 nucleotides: TGTGCCAGCGGAGGACTAATCGATACGCAGTATTTT.